This TCR beta chain was sequenced during a study of regulatory T cells in long-lasting Graves disease. This clonotype was picked up a small number of times. V was shortened by 0 bases and J by 10 bases, with 5 bases between the two germline ends. Looked up from germline, CDR1 is SGHDT and CDR2 is YYEEEE. CDR3 size: 11 residues. Described time point: persistent/refractory GD, antithyroid drugs over 5 years with positive TRAb. RNA isolated from PBMCs was used to make the TCR library. CDR3-region Arm-PCR and iRepertoire HTBI primers produced the TCR beta libraries. TCRdb ran MiXCR on the multiplex PCR reads and lists one entry per CDR3 protein. Among some 370,000 distinct CDR3 sequences, more than 20% were seen once, and the ten largest hold 20% to 25%.

The chain is built from TRBV5-6 and TRBJ2-1; D remains unclear. Source: peripheral blood mononuclear cells (PBMCs), taken when the disease was refractory, from a patient treated with antithyroid drugs. This clonotype was sampled from a female donor with Graves disease. CDR3 DNA: TGTGCCAGCAGCTTGGGGGTCGAGCAGTTCTTC. It encodes CASSLGVEQFF.